This T cell receptor beta chain appears in the sequencing data of a study of OX40 agonist ivuxolimab in advanced cancers. Study-wide background: While on treatment, patients had intravenous ivuxolimab at 0.01 to 10 mg/kg every 2 weeks. Partial responses were observed in three patients, of whom one had hepatocellular carcinoma and two had cutaneous melanoma.

Sequencing was performed with immunoSEQ multiplex PCR; in TCRdb, only in-frame clones are kept and a portion is missing. The sample holds about 16,000 clones, about four fifths seen once. J gave up 4 bases and V 4 bases, and 6 bases lay outside the gene matches. Germline-derived CDR1 and CDR2 are SGDLS and YYNGEE. The CDR3 has 14 amino acids. Blood samples were obtained at baseline, cycle 4 day 1, and cycle 7 day 1. The clonotype was recovered from an adult with an advanced solid tumor such as melanoma, head and neck, liver or kidney cancer. The sequences come from CD4+ or CD8+ T cells sorted from blood, collected in a trial of the OX40 agonist ivuxolimab. V is TRBV9 and J is TRBJ2-3; 7 nucleotides match TRBD2. CDR3 protein: CASSPGRASDTQYF. CDR3 DNA: TGTGCCAGCAGCCCAGGGAGGGCTTCAGATACGCAGTATTTT.